This T cell receptor (beta chain) was documented in a study of blood T cell repertoires in COVID-19. Between the trimmed V and J ends, which lost 0 bases and 2 bases, there was a span of 20 bases. Germline lookup yields CDR1 SGHKS and CDR2 YYEKEE (reference sequence). This CDR3 has 19 residues. Generated by immunoSEQ multiplex PCR, the TCRdb table keeps only in-frame clones and is missing some. The sample has around 77,000 clones, approximately 80% seen once. Sequences were obtained from peripheral blood. The sequence derives from a young man with COVID-19, enrolled during active disease. This chain links TRBV5-5 with TRBJ2-2; D is possibly TRBD2 (6 bases). The CDR3 protein is CASSLAPLSGLPNTGELFF. The CDR3 DNA is TGTGCCAGCAGCTTGGCACCCCTTAGCGGCCTCCCCAACACCGGGGAGCTGTTTTTT.